This T cell receptor beta chain comes out of a study of blood T cell repertoires in COVID-19. For the study at large: Sites in the United States, Italy and Spain provided acute and convalescent COVID-19 samples. T cells, B-cell-depleted T cells, or PBMCs provided the cDNA or gDNA that served as material.

In the study's own analysis: Nucleated cell number was recorded as an estimate derived from reference gene primer amplification. Produced via immunoSEQ multiplex PCR; TCRdb's table is partial and in-frame only. V and J calls and clone size are copied from that table; D and trimming were computed from the DNA. The sample has 150,000 or so clones; 84% are singletons. Germline-derived CDR1 and CDR2 are MDHEN and SYDVKM. The CDR3 spans 14 residues. V lost 2 bases and J lost 3, with 10 bases in between. What was sequenced was peripheral blood. V gene TRBV28 combines with J gene TRBJ1-1; D may be TRBD1 (5 bases). The receptor comes from a human donor in a cohort sampled during active COVID-19. The CDR3 DNA is TGTGCCAGCAGTTTAGGTCGGGGGGACACTGAAGCTTTCTTT. This sequence encodes CASSLGRGDTEAFF. Drawing the rest from reference TRBV28 and TRBJ1-1, the complete variable domain is DVKVTQSSRYLVKRTGEKVFLECVQDMDHENMFWYRQDPGLGLRLIYFSYDVKMKEKGDIPEGYSVSREKKERFSLILESASTNQTSMYLCASSLGRGDTEAFFGQGTRLTVV.